This TCR beta chain was captured in a study of blood T cell repertoires in COVID-19. Study-wide background: COVID-19 samples, acute and convalescent, were from the United States, Italy and Spain.

This clone was counted a few times. The method was immunoSEQ multiplex PCR; TCRdb's version includes in-frame clones alone and lacks a portion of them. The repertoire holds some 150,000 clones, with about 90% as singletons. Unmatched junction bases numbered 5, after V lost 3 bases and J lost 6 bases. Per the germline V gene, CDR1 is SGDLS and CDR2 is YYNGEE. This CDR3 comprises 14 residues. Sequencing was carried out using peripheral blood. The gene calls are TRBV9 and TRBJ2-2; 7 positions match TRBD1. The clonotype originates from a woman aged 55 to 70 with active or convalescent COVID-19. The CDR3 sequence: CASSDTGDAGELFF. The CDR3 bases are TGTGCCAGCAGCGACACAGGGGACGCCGGGGAGCTGTTTTTT.